In its sample, the clone carrying this T cell receptor beta chain was seen once. Trimming shortened V by 1 base and J by 5 bases, and 9 bases separated the two germline ends. There are 14 residues in the CDR3. Germline V CDR1 and CDR2: SGDLS, YYNGEE. The data stem from a study of blood T cell repertoires in COVID-19. Clones were sequenced by immunoSEQ multiplex PCR, and TCRdb holds only the in-frame ones, with some missing. Here the sample spans roughly 350,000 clones, around 90% being singletons. This sequence joins TRBV9 and TRBJ2-2; no clear D gene. The TCR sequence derives from a woman aged 25-40 years who had recovered from COVID-19. Sequenced sample: PBMCs or T cells enriched from blood (not recorded which). The CDR3 coding sequence is TGTGCCAGCAGCGTAACCGAAGCGACCGGGGAGCTGTTTTTT. Translated, it gives CASSVTEATGELFF.